This T cell receptor beta chain comes out of a study of neurological immune-mediated disorders. The V end lost 1 base, the J end lost 4 bases, and 12 bases lay between the germline ends. Germline values: CDR1 SGHRS, CDR2 YFSETQ. CDR3 size: 15 residues. The unsorted libraries originated from 2 million PBMCs kept at -80 C. Study-wide points: The highest TCR clonal expansion occurred in HTLV-1-associated myelopathy; multiple sclerosis fell below healthy controls.

This clonotype was seen repeatedly, ten times or more. The antigen is not known. From 15-18 subjects, over 200 million TCR-beta sequences were obtained in each sequencing run. One entry per CDR3 protein, called by TCRdb with MiXCR from the 5' RACE reads. The table lists 55,000 to 75,000 distinct CDR3 sequences, under 2.5% of them singletons. The chain couples TRBV5-1 to TRBJ1-3; D call uncertain. Sequenced: PBMCs. The source of this sequence is a man in his forties or fifties with multiple sclerosis. This CDR3 reads CASSLMAAGGNTIYF. CDR3 nucleotide sequence: TGCGCCAGCAGCTTGATGGCCGCGGGGGGAAACACCATATATTTT.